One and the same sample provided the 12 T cell receptor beta chains below, sequenced in a study of blood T cell repertoires in COVID-19. Method: immunoSEQ multiplex PCR; TCRdb's copy keeps in-frame clones and lacks some. The profile shows approximately 40,000 clones, 80% to 90% of them singletons. The sequencing input was peripheral blood. All receptors come from a human donor in a cohort sampled during active COVID-19.

The V gene is TRBV2, the J gene TRBJ1-3; D is unclear. The germline gives CDR1 SNHLY, CDR2 FYNNEI. The V end lost 5 bases, the J end lost 7 bases, and 18 bases lay between the germline ends. The CDR3 consists of 15 residues. CDR3 in DNA: TGTGCCAGCAGTCGTCAGGAGGCGGGTGGGAACACCATATATTTT. It translates to CASSRQEAGGNTIYF.

The chain joins TRBV25-1 to TRBJ2-5; TRBD2 aligns across 13 bases. The V segment lost 4 bases and the J segment 1 base; nucleotides outside the gene matches: 0. Germline V lookup: CDR1 MGHDK, CDR2 SYGVNS. The length of the CDR3 is 15 residues. CDR3 in DNA: TGTGCCAGCAGTGGACTAGCGGGGGGCCAAGAGACCCAGTACTTC. It specifies CASSGLAGGQETQYF.

The chain is built from TRBV7-3 and TRBJ2-7; 7 nucleotides match TRBD1. With 1 base clipped from V and 1 base from J, the junction kept 4 bases outside the gene matches. CDR1 is SGHTA and CDR2 is FQGTGA in the germline V gene. The CDR3 spans 15 residues. CDR3 sequence (DNA): TGTGCCAGCAGCTTAAGGGCAGGGGGATCCTACGAGCAGTACTTC. Protein product: CASSLRAGGSYEQYF. The full variable domain, rest sourced from reference TRBV7-3 and TRBJ2-7, is GAGVSQTPSNKVTEKGKYVELRCDPISGHTALYWYRQSLGQGPEFLIYFQGTGAADDSGLPNDRFFAVRPEGSVSTLKIQRTERGDSAVYLCASSLRAGGSYEQYFGPGTRLTVT.

V usage is TRBV6-8 and J usage is TRBJ2-1; TRBD2 agrees at 10 bases. The CDR3 covers 17 residues. The junction had 8 bases not matched to a gene; V was cut back by 6 bases and J by 0 bases. Germline V gene sequence: CDR1 MNHGY, CDR2 SAAAGT. CDR3 in amino acids: CASRKLLAGSSYNEQFF. CDR3 DNA: TGTGCCAGCAGGAAGCTACTAGCGGGGAGCTCCTACAATGAGCAGTTCTTC.

The chain couples TRBV6-5 to TRBJ1-4, with 7 nucleotides matching TRBD1. CDR3 length: 15 amino acids. The germline gives CDR1 MNHEY, CDR2 SVGAGI. Losses at the gene ends were 8 bases for V and 4 bases for J; bases not matched to a gene: 10. The CDR3 DNA reads TGTGCCAGCTCCTCAGGGACAGTCGATAATGAAAAACTGTTTTTT. As protein: CASSSGTVDNEKLFF.

The V and J genes are TRBV5-1 and TRBJ1-2; 8 positions agree with TRBD1. The germline gives CDR1 SGHRS, CDR2 YFSETQ. The J segment lost 0 bases and the V segment lost 4 bases, leaving 2 bases of the junction unmatched. The CDR3 is 14 residues long. CDR3 sequence (DNA): TGCGCCAGCAGCCTACAGGGGGCTAACTATGGCTACACCTTC. Protein sequence: CASSLQGANYGYTF.

The chain carries TRBV21-1 and TRBJ2-2; the table gives TRBD2 as D, unverified against the DNA. TRBV21-1 is marked as a pseudogene. The CDR3 is made up of 14 amino acids. CDR3 loop: CASLGGESTGELFF. The CDR3 DNA follows: TGTGCCTCCTTGGGGGGGGAGAGCACCGGGGAGCTGTTTTTT.

This sequence joins TRBV7-9 and TRBJ2-2; 12 bases align to TRBD2. Trimming removed 7 bases from V and 4 bases from J; junction bases left unmatched: 7. Germline CDR1 and CDR2: SEHNR and FQNEAQ (reference sequence). The CDR3 consists of 16 residues. CDR3 in DNA: TGTGCCAGCACCTCGACTAGCGGGGGTTTCACCGGGGAGCTGTTTTTT. It specifies CASTSTSGGFTGELFF.

The V call is TRBV19, the J call TRBJ1-2; 8 bases align to TRBD1. The length of the CDR3 is 14 residues. Germline trimming cut 4 bases from V and 0 bases from J; bases unmatched to any gene: 1. Germline-derived CDR1 and CDR2 are LNHDA and SQIVND (reference sequence). CDR3 bases: TGTGCCAGTAGTAACAGGGGGTCTAACTATGGCTACACCTTC. It translates to CASSNRGSNYGYTF. Complete variable domain (other parts from reference TRBV19 and TRBJ1-2): DGGITQSPKYLFRKEGQNVTLSCEQNLNHDAMYWYRQDPGQGLRLIYYSQIVNDFQKGDIAEGYSVSREKKESFPLTVTSAQKNPTAFYLCASSNRGSNYGYTFGSGTRLTVV.

This rearrangement joins TRBV7-9 to TRBJ1-3; D is perhaps TRBD1 (5 bases). Trimming shortened V by 4 bases and J by 8 bases, and 21 bases separated the two germline ends. The V gene's germline CDR1 is SEHNR and CDR2 FQNEAQ (reference sequence). CDR3 size: 16 residues. CDR3 amino acids: CASSSQTGTPGDTIYF. The CDR3 DNA reads TGTGCCAGCAGCTCTCAAACCGGGACTCCCGGGGACACCATATATTTT.

This clone has only a few counts. The genes are TRBV21-1 and TRBJ2-4; the table gives TRBD1 as D, unverified against the DNA. TRBV21-1 represents a pseudogene. CDR3 size: 19 residues. CDR3 DNA: TGTGCCAGCAGCCCCCCAGCCCGGGACAGGGCCAGTGCCAAAAACATTCAGTACTTC. Protein sequence: CASSPPARDRASAKNIQYF.

The rearrangement links TRBV19 to TRBJ1-5; 10 bases are shared with TRBD1. The CDR3 is made up of 15 amino acids. CDR1 and CDR2 (germline): LNHDA, SQIVND (reference sequence). With V trimmed by 10 bases and J by 4 bases, 10 bases remained unmatched. The DNA for the CDR3 is TGTGCCACAAAAGGGGGACAGGGGAGAAATCAGCCCCAGCATTTT. Encoded protein: CATKGGQGRNQPQHF.